This T cell receptor beta chain is drawn from a study of blood T cell repertoires in COVID-19. Study information: Sites in the United States, Italy and Spain provided acute and convalescent COVID-19 samples. T cells, B-cell-depleted T cells, or PBMCs provided the cDNA or gDNA that served as material.

Individuals drawn from about two dozen US areas were about 18 to 100 years old. Symptom resolution, clearance, or two negative PCRs marked donors in Cohort 3 as recovered. The length of the CDR3 is 17 residues. Here immunoSEQ multiplex PCR was the method, and the copy in TCRdb shows in-frame clones only, minus some. The sample shows more than 400,000 clones, less than 95% of them seen only once. The chain couples TRBV21-1 to TRBJ2-1; the D call in the table, TRBD1, was not verified against the DNA. TRBV21-1 is a pseudogene. Specimen: PBMCs or T cells enriched from blood (not recorded which). The clonotype comes from a man younger than 35 who had recovered from COVID-19. The CDR3 bases are TGTGCCAGCAGCGGTGGCAGGATCGACACCGATTACAATGAGCAGTTCTTC. Its translation: CASSGGRIDTDYNEQFF.